This TCR beta chain is from a study of blood T cell repertoires in COVID-19. The wider study: PBMCs, B-cell-depleted T cells, or T cells provided the cDNA or gDNA that made up the material.

With regard to this clone: This same CDR3 is encoded by further DNA sequences in the sample.

In germline, CDR1 is MGHRA, CDR2 YSYEKL. V was shortened by 4 bases and J by 1 base, with 10 bases between the two germline ends. This CDR3 has 14 amino acids. Authors' data handling: Reference gene primer amplification in the assay estimated nucleated cell counts. The method was immunoSEQ multiplex PCR; TCRdb's version includes in-frame clones alone and lacks a portion of them. V and J calls and clone size are as listed in that table; D and trimming were resolved from the DNA. The sample includes about 140,000 clones, more than 70% of them seen just once. The sample consisted of peripheral blood. This TCR derives from a woman aged 60-75 years with acute or convalescent COVID-19. The rearrangement uses TRBV4-1 and TRBJ1-1; possible D gene TRBD1, 6 bases. The CDR3 region is CASSPETGNTEAFF. CDR3 DNA sequence: TGCGCCAGCAGCCCAGAGACAGGGAACACTGAAGCTTTCTTT.